One and the same sample provided the 7 T cell receptor beta chains below, sequenced in a study of blood T cells in healthy people across ages. For the second PCR, which ran for 7 to 11 cycles, a sample-barcoded 5' primer and a J-beta primer mix were used. TCRdb processed the 5' RACE reads anew with MiXCR; each CDR3 protein has one entry. The profile shows 1.5 million to 2 million distinct CDR3 sequences, approximately 50% of them singletons. Material: blood. The receptors stem from a middle-aged woman in good health.

This clonotype was picked up one time. One end of the junction varies from germline; a read error may be responsible. The chain joins TRBV4-2 to TRBJ2-5, with TRBD2 matching over 14 bases. The CDR3 consists of 16 residues. Germline V gene sequence: CDR1 LGHNA, CDR2 YNFKEQ. CDR3 DNA: TGTGCCGGCAGCCCCACGACTAGCGGGGGGGCAGATGAGCAGTACTTC. Protein sequence: CAGSPTTSGGADEQYF.

There are a few counts of this clonotype. The rearrangement links TRBV4-1 to TRBJ2-5; possibly TRBD2 for D (5 bases). Germline CDR1 reads MGHRA; CDR2 reads YSYEKL. The CDR3 is 14 amino acids. V gave up 1 base and J gave up 4 bases, with 10 bases separating them. The CDR3 DNA reads TGCGCCAGCAGCCAAGGTGAGGGCGGAGAGACCCAGTACTTC. Its protein product is CASSQGEGGETQYF.

DNA for the CDR3: TGTGCCAGCACCACTGGGACAGCTCAAATCACAGATACGCAGTATTTT. Its protein product is CASTTGTAQITDTQYF. The V and J genes are TRBV6-5 and TRBJ2-3; TRBD1 matches at 7 bases. CDR3 length: 16 amino acids. CDR1 and CDR2 from the germline V gene are MNHEY and SVGAGI. Losses at the gene ends were 7 bases for V and 2 bases for J; bases not matched to a gene: 12.

The chain combines TRBV29-1 with TRBJ2-5; 12 bases align to TRBD1. The CDR3 is made up of 13 amino acids. V lost 5 bases, J lost 5 bases, and 3 bases stayed unmatched. Germline V lookup: CDR1 SQVTM, CDR2 ANQGSEA. The CDR3 loop reads CSVKGQGAETQYF. CDR3 sequence (DNA): TGCAGCGTTAAGGGACAGGGGGCTGAGACCCAGTACTTC.

This chain uses TRBV7-8 with TRBJ1-5, with 7 positions matching TRBD1. CDR3 size: 16 residues. Germline CDR1 and CDR2: SGHVS and FQNEAQ. Trimming took 3 bases from V and 1 from J; bases not matched to a gene: 6. This CDR3 is CASSFLGTVSNQPQHF. In DNA form, the CDR3 reads TGTGCCAGCAGCTTTCTCGGGACAGTGAGCAATCAGCCCCAGCATTTT. The full variable domain, its missing parts supplied by reference TRBV7-8 and TRBJ1-5, is GAGVSQSPRYKVAKRGQDVALRCDPISGHVSLFWYQQALGQGPEFLTYFQNEAQLDKSGLPSDRFFAERPEGSVSTLKIQRTQQEDSAVYLCASSFLGTVSNQPQHFGDGTRLSIL.

This clonotype was counted a few times. The J gene is TRBJ2-5, the V gene TRBV7-2; 9 bases are shared with TRBD2. The CDR3 covers 16 residues. CDR1 is SGHTA, CDR2 FQGNSA, per germline. The V segment lost 2 bases and the J segment 5 bases; nucleotides outside the gene matches: 9. The chain's CDR3 is CASSLNRAGGMETQYF. DNA of the CDR3: TGTGCCAGCAGCTTAAATCGAGCGGGGGGTATGGAGACCCAGTACTTC.

This clonotype came up a few times. The chain links TRBV5-6 to TRBJ2-7; no reliable D call. The germline V gene has CDR1 SGHDT and CDR2 YYEEEE. The CDR3 spans 13 residues. Trimming took off 4 bases at V and 2 bases at J, with 10 bases between the two ends. The CDR3 sequence: CASSHTGPYEQYF. CDR3 DNA sequence: TGTGCCAGCAGCCATACTGGACCCTACGAGCAGTACTTC.